This T cell receptor (beta chain) was observed in a study of low-dose radiotherapy and immunotherapy resistance in tumors. Study-wide background: Every six weeks patients received intravenous ipilimumab 1 mg/kg, and every two weeks they received intravenous nivolumab 240 mg.

Noted time point: before trial treatment. It was nivolumab, ipilimumab, aspirin, low-dose cyclophosphamide and low-dose radiotherapy that donors received. Inclusion covered patients whose advanced solid tumors lacked tumor-infiltrating lymphocytes. TRAV- and TRBV-specific primers primed first-strand cDNA, covering alpha and beta chains. For amplifying TCRs, the PCR ran for about 22 cycles with Phusion, which was used together with a constant-region primer and the adapter on the V primers. TCRdb reprocessed the reads via MiXCR and lists one record per CDR3 protein. The sample gives fewer than 90,000 distinct CDR3 sequences, around a third of which show up once; more than 9.5% is in the top ten. Trimming cost V 7 bases and J 0 bases, with 19 bases left between them. The CDR3 is made up of 18 amino acids. Germline-derived CDR1 and CDR2 are MNHEY and SVGAGI. Points on this clonotype: It differs at one base from a far larger clone, so likely a read error.

The sequencing here drew on PBMCs, taken before treatment. The sequence came from a female donor with ovarian cancer. This chain connects TRBV6-5 to TRBJ2-6, with a possible D match to TRBD1 (6 bases). DNA for the CDR3: TGTGCCAGCACCTTCAGTGCAGGGGCCAGCTCTGGGGCCAACGTCCTGACTTTC. Translating gives CASTFSAGASSGANVLTF.